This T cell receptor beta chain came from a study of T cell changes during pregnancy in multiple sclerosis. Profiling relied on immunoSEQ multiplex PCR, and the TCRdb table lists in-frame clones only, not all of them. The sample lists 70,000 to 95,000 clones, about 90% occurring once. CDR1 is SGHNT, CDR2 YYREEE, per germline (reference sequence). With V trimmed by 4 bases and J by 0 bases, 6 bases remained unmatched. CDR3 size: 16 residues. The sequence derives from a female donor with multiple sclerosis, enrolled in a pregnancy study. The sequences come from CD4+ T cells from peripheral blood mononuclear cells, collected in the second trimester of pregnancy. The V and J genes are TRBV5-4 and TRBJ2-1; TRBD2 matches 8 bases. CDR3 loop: CASSVGGTSSYNEQFF. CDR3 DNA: TGTGCCAGCAGCGTGGGGGGGACTAGCTCCTACAATGAGCAGTTCTTC.